The 32 T cell receptor beta chains below come from one sample, sequenced in a study of cytomegalovirus exposure and HLA in healthy donors. The PCR made use of 60 Vbeta and 13 Jbeta primers. The table came from immunoSEQ multiplex PCR; TCRdb's copy has only in-frame clones and leaves some out. The sample holds about 170,000 clones, 75% to 90% seen once. Sequencing input: PBMCs. The source of these receptors is a male donor in good health and CMV-seronegative.

The chain carries TRBV7-8 and TRBJ1-1; D gene uncertain. Trimming cost V 7 bases and J 0 bases, with 9 bases left between them. Germline V CDR1 and CDR2: SGHVS, FQNEAQ. This CDR3 contains 13 residues. CDR3 sequence (DNA): TGTGCCAGCATAAGACAATTGAACACTGAAGCTTTCTTT. Protein sequence: CASIRQLNTEAFF.

CDR3 residues: CASTKYNGELFF. The CDR3 nucleotides are TGTGCCAGCACTAAATATAACGGGGAGCTGTTTTTT. The chain is built from TRBV6-1 and TRBJ2-2; D not resolved. This CDR3 has 12 residues. Trimming left V 7 bases short and J 7 bases short, with 10 bases between. Germline V lookup: CDR1 MNHNS, CDR2 SASEGT.

The chain joins TRBV4-3 to TRBJ1-1, with 9 nucleotides matching TRBD1. Trimming removed 1 base from V and 3 bases from J; junction bases left unmatched: 9. The length of the CDR3 is 17 residues. Germline-derived CDR1 and CDR2 are LGHNA and YSLEER. The CDR3 sequence is CASSQGVQWDRDTEAFF. For the CDR3, the DNA is TGCGCCAGCAGCCAAGGGGTGCAATGGGACAGGGACACTGAAGCTTTCTTT.

This clone appeared a few times. V is TRBV11-2 and J is TRBJ2-3; 9 nucleotides agree with TRBD2. Losses at the gene ends were 4 bases for V and 6 bases for J; bases not matched to a gene: 11. The CDR3 sequence is 16 residues long. Germline V gene data show CDR1 as SGHAT and CDR2 as FQNNGV. The CDR3 loop is CASSYSGGLAGDTQYF. CDR3 sequence (DNA): TGTGCCAGCAGCTATAGCGGGGGTCTAGCGGGGGATACGCAGTATTTT.

The chain combines TRBV7-2 with TRBJ2-2; TRBD2 agrees at 8 bases. The V and J ends lost 3 bases and 4 bases, in that order; junction bases with no gene match: 7. This CDR3 is built from 16 residues. Germline CDR1 SGHTA, CDR2 FQGNSA. CDR3 in DNA: TGTGCCAGCAGCTTCCGGGGGGGGGCGGGCACCGGGGAGCTGTTTTTT. This gives the protein CASSFRGGAGTGELFF. The whole variable domain, filled in from reference TRBV7-2 and TRBJ2-2, reads GAGVSQSPSNKVTEKGKDVELRCDPISGHTALYWYRQSLGQGLEFLIYFQGNSAPDKSGLPSDRFSAERTGGSVSTLTIQRTQQEDSAVYLCASSFRGGAGTGELFFGEGSRLTVL.

The J gene is TRBJ1-1, the V gene TRBV7-9; the D gene is possibly TRBD1 (5 bases). The CDR3 runs to 14 residues. V lost 5 bases to trimming and J lost 5 bases, with 15 bases between them. Per germline, CDR1 SEHNR and CDR2 FQNEAQ (reference sequence). The CDR3 region has the DNA TGTGCCAGCAGCCCCGACGGGGGGAGGACTGAAGCTTTCTTT. This sequence encodes CASSPDGGRTEAFF.

The chain joins TRBV6-6 to TRBJ1-2, with TRBD1 matching 7 bases. From germline, CDR1 is MNHNY and CDR2 SVGAGI (reference sequence). The length of the CDR3 is 13 residues. V lost 2 bases, J lost 6 bases, and 3 bases stayed unmatched. The CDR3: CASSYGQGDGYTF. The DNA of the CDR3 is TGTGCCAGCAGTTACGGGCAGGGGGATGGCTACACCTTC.

V usage is TRBV5-1 and J usage is TRBJ2-1, with 7 bases matching TRBD2. This CDR3 contains 12 residues. V gave up 5 bases and J gave up 10 bases; unmatched junction bases: 6. Germline V gives CDR1 SGHRS, CDR2 YFSETQ. The CDR3 bases are TGCGCCAGCAGTTGGTCTAGCGGAGAGCAGTTCTTC. Translation gives CASSWSSGEQFF. The full variable domain, its missing parts supplied by reference TRBV5-1 and TRBJ2-1, is KAGVTQTPRYLIKTRGQQVTLSCSPISGHRSVSWYQQTPGQGLQFLFEYFSETQRNKGNFPGRFSGRQFSNSRSEMNVSTLELGDSALYLCASSWSSGEQFFGPGTRLTVL.

This rearrangement joins TRBV7-9 to TRBJ2-3; 10 bases match TRBD2. Germline V gene lookup returns CDR1 SEHNR and CDR2 FQNEAQ (reference sequence). Trimming removed 0 bases from V and 2 bases from J; junction bases left unmatched: 5. The CDR3 runs to 17 residues. As DNA, the CDR3 is TGTGCCAGCAGCTTAGCTTTAGCGGGGGGCCCCACAGATACGCAGTATTTT. Amino acid sequence: CASSLALAGGPTDTQYF.

In its sample, this clone was seen once. This rearrangement joins TRBV4-2 to TRBJ2-3; 10 bases are shared with TRBD1. V trimming: 0 bases; J trimming: 3 bases; junction bases outside the gene matches: 3. The CDR3 has 16 residues. Germline CDR1 and CDR2: LGHNA and YNFKEQ. The CDR3 is CASSQEPGQGTDTQYF. Here the CDR3 DNA reads TGTGCCAGCAGCCAAGAACCGGGACAGGGGACAGATACGCAGTATTTT.

The chain has TRBV27 and TRBJ1-6; maybe TRBD1 (5 bases). The CDR3 covers 15 residues. V shed 0 bases and J shed 13 bases, with 16 bases lying between them. Germline values: CDR1 MNHEY, CDR2 SMNVEV (reference sequence). The CDR3 nucleotides read TGTGCCAGCAGTTTATCGAGCTTTGGGGGGGTCCCCCTCCACTTT. This encodes CASSLSSFGGVPLHF.

The chain recombines TRBV30 with TRBJ1-2; 10 positions agree with TRBD1. Trimming at V came to 2 bases and at J to 2 bases, leaving 8 bases not matched to a gene. This CDR3 region has 16 residues. Germline CDR1 is GTSNPN and CDR2 is SVGIG (reference sequence). The CDR3 loop reads CAWSRWRTGGNYGYTF. In nucleotides, the CDR3 is TGTGCCTGGAGTAGGTGGAGGACAGGGGGAAACTATGGCTACACCTTC.

V usage is TRBV6-1 and J usage is TRBJ2-2; D is perhaps TRBD1 (6 bases). Germline values: CDR1 MNHNS, CDR2 SASEGT. V lost 3 bases and J 0 bases, leaving 23 bases between the germline ends. The CDR3 contains 20 residues. CDR3 region: CASSDRRGFGKTTNTGELFF. The CDR3, as DNA: TGTGCCAGCAGTGATCGAAGGGGGTTTGGGAAAACGACGAACACCGGGGAGCTGTTTTTT.

The chain links TRBV5-1 to TRBJ2-1, with 10 bases aligning to TRBD2. The CDR3 is 16 amino acids. In germline, CDR1 is SGHRS, CDR2 YFSETQ. After removal of 0 bases from V and 3 bases from J, the junction contained 3 bases not matched to a gene. CDR3: CASSLAPSGGYNEQFF. CDR3 bases: TGCGCCAGCAGCTTGGCTCCTAGCGGGGGCTACAATGAGCAGTTCTTC.

This chain links TRBV11-2 with TRBJ2-7; 8 positions match TRBD1. The CDR3 is made up of 14 amino acids. With 9 bases clipped from V and 1 base from J, the junction kept 8 bases outside the gene matches. The germline gives CDR1 SGHAT, CDR2 FQNNGV. The CDR3 reads CASRFRDRSYEQYF. The CDR3 region has the DNA TGTGCCAGTAGATTCCGGGACAGGTCCTACGAGCAGTACTTC.

The chain links TRBV6-5 to TRBJ2-7; the match to TRBD1 covers 9 bases. V shed 0 bases and J 3 bases; nucleotides not matched to a gene: 3. This CDR3 has 15 residues. Germline V gene sequence: CDR1 MNHEY, CDR2 SVGAGI. CDR3 region: CASSYSRDRVYEQYF. DNA for the CDR3: TGTGCCAGCAGTTACTCGAGGGACAGGGTCTACGAGCAGTACTTC.

The chain carries TRBV11-3 and TRBJ2-1; 13 nucleotides align to TRBD2. The CDR3 contains 16 residues. After removal of 4 bases from V and 6 bases from J, the junction contained 6 bases not matched to a gene. The germline V gene has CDR1 SGHNT and CDR2 YENEEA. The CDR3 is CASSSGLAGRVNEQFF. The CDR3 coding sequence is TGTGCCAGCAGCTCGGGACTAGCGGGGAGAGTCAATGAGCAGTTCTTC. The full variable domain, completed using reference TRBV11-3 and TRBJ2-1, is EAGVVQSPRYKIIEKKQPVAFWCNPISGHNTLYWYLQNLGQGPELLIRYENEEAVDDSQLPKDRFSAERLKGVDSTLKIQPAELGDSAVYLCASSSGLAGRVNEQFFGPGTRLTVL.

The V gene is TRBV19, the J gene TRBJ2-7; 8 bases map to TRBD1. Per the germline V gene, CDR1 is LNHDA and CDR2 is SQIVND (reference sequence). Unmatched junction bases numbered 2, after V lost 4 bases and J lost 0 bases. This CDR3 has 14 residues. The CDR3 here is CASSKGQVSYEQYF. The CDR3 coding sequence is TGTGCCAGTAGTAAGGGACAGGTCTCCTACGAGCAGTACTTC.

The chain is built from TRBV7-6 and TRBJ2-2; no clear D gene. The V end was cut by 1 base, the J end by 0 bases, with 6 bases between. Germline V gives CDR1 SGHVS, CDR2 FNYEAQ. This CDR3 has 15 amino acids. The CDR3 here is CASSLGVTNTGELFF. The CDR3 DNA reads TGTGCCAGCAGCTTAGGAGTGACGAACACCGGGGAGCTGTTTTTT.

This clone has a handful of counts. The chain uses TRBV19 and TRBJ1-2; D might be TRBD1 (6 bases). The V end lost 5 bases, the J end lost 8 bases, and 18 bases lay between the germline ends. This CDR3 has 14 residues. Germline V gene lookup returns CDR1 LNHDA and CDR2 SQIVND (reference sequence). This chain's CDR3 is CASSEGVPRGGYTF. The CDR3 nucleotides are TGTGCCAGTAGTGAGGGGGTCCCCAGAGGGGGCTACACCTTC.

V is TRBV6-5 and J is TRBJ2-3, with D possibly being TRBD2 (5 bases). There are 15 residues in the CDR3. From germline, CDR1 is MNHEY and CDR2 SVGAGI. V was shortened by 6 bases and J by 4 bases, with 17 bases between the two germline ends. CDR3 DNA: TGTGCCAGCAGCCCAAGGCGCGGGTGGGCAGATACGCAGTATTTT. It yields the protein CASSPRRGWADTQYF.

The chain links TRBV6-5 to TRBJ2-1; D may be TRBD1 (5 bases). From germline, CDR1 is MNHEY and CDR2 SVGAGI. V lost 2 bases, J lost 2 bases, and 13 bases lay in between. The length of the CDR3 is 16 residues. Here the CDR3 DNA reads TGTGCCAGCAGTTACGCACAGGCAATGACCTACAATGAGCAGTTCTTC. Translated: CASSYAQAMTYNEQFF.

The chain couples TRBV18 to TRBJ1-2, with D possibly being TRBD1 (5 bases). Trimming shortened V by 2 bases and J by 4 bases, and 11 bases separated the two germline ends. CDR1 is KGHSH and CDR2 is LQKENI in the germline V gene. This CDR3 comprises 14 residues. As DNA, the CDR3 is TGTGCCAGCTCACCAGAGGCAGGGCTCTATGGCTACACCTTC. Its protein is CASSPEAGLYGYTF. The full variable domain, its missing parts supplied by reference TRBV18 and TRBJ1-2, is NAGVMQNPRHLVRRRGQEARLRCSPMKGHSHVYWYRQLPEEGLKFMVYLQKENIIDESGMPKERFSAEFPKEGPSILRIQQVVRGDSAAYFCASSPEAGLYGYTFGSGTRLTVV.

The V gene is TRBV10-3, the J gene TRBJ1-2; 12 bases agree with TRBD1. With V trimmed by 0 bases and J by 8 bases, 7 bases remained unmatched. CDR3 length: 16 residues. Looked up from germline, CDR1 is ENHRY and CDR2 is SYGVKD. The CDR3 nucleotides are TGTGCCATCAGTGAGTCTCGGGACAGGGGGCGCGGGGGCTACACCTTC. This sequence encodes CAISESRDRGRGGYTF.

The chain recombines TRBV2 with TRBJ1-4, with D tentatively TRBD1 (5 bases). The CDR3 totals 14 residues. Germline V gene data show CDR1 as SNHLY and CDR2 as FYNNEI. The ends were cut back, 7 bases at V and 5 bases at J, with 14 bases in the middle. The CDR3 nucleotides read TGTGCCAGCATCTCCAGGGCTTGGAATGAAAAACTGTTTTTT. This codes for CASISRAWNEKLFF.

As concerns this clone: At the DNA level, this CDR3 is encoded by other sequences in the same sample as well. The chain couples TRBV5-1 to TRBJ2-1; 7 bases fit TRBD1. The CDR3 length is 14 residues. After removal of 4 bases from V and 1 base from J, the junction contained 2 bases not matched to a gene. Germline values: CDR1 SGHRS, CDR2 YFSETQ. This CDR3 reads CASSAQGSYNEQFF. DNA for the CDR3: TGCGCCAGCAGCGCACAGGGGTCCTACAATGAGCAGTTCTTC.

This chain joins TRBV4-1 and TRBJ2-3; 10 bases are a match to TRBD2. The ends lost 6 bases at V and 7 bases at J; junction bases unmatched: 16. Germline CDR1 reads MGHRA; CDR2 reads YSYEKL. There are 17 residues in the CDR3. Here the CDR3 DNA reads TGCGCCAGCAGTCGGGCCGGGACTAGCGTTTTCGCAAATACGCAGTATTTT. Translated: CASSRAGTSVFANTQYF.

This clone has more than one count but fewer than ten. The chain employs TRBV6-5 and TRBJ2-5; tentative D call: TRBD2 (6 bases). This CDR3 is 15 amino acids long. Trimming shortened V by 5 bases and J by 0 bases, and 13 bases separated the two germline ends. The germline CDR1 and CDR2 sequences are MNHEY and SVGAGI. This CDR3 reads CASSTPRGNQETQYF. The CDR3, as DNA: TGTGCCAGCAGTACCCCACGGGGGAACCAAGAGACCCAGTACTTC.

The chain couples TRBV2 to TRBJ1-5; no clear D gene. In germline, CDR1 is SNHLY, CDR2 FYNNEI. V shed 1 base and J shed 3 bases, with 7 bases lying between them. The CDR3 has 14 amino acids. CDR3 loop: CASSEVQDNQPQHF. The CDR3 DNA reads as TGTGCCAGCAGTGAAGTCCAGGACAATCAGCCCCAGCATTTT. The variable domain in full, with the rest retrieved from reference TRBV2 and TRBJ1-5, is EPEVTQTPSHQVTQMGQEVILRCVPISNHLYFYWYRQILGQKVEFLVSFYNNEISEKSEIFDDQFSVERPDGSNFTLKIRSTKLEDSAMYFCASSEVQDNQPQHFGDGTRLSIL.

The chain employs TRBV11-2 and TRBJ1-3; D unresolved. The ends were cut back, 6 bases at V and 0 bases at J, with 9 bases in the middle. The CDR3 length is 14 residues. The germline V gene encodes CDR1 SGHAT and CDR2 FQNNGV. In nucleotides, the CDR3 is TGTGCCAGCAGGCTAGGAGGCTCTGGAAACACCATATATTTT. Translated: CASRLGGSGNTIYF.

This chain joins TRBV7-6 and TRBJ2-7; a weak D match, TRBD1 (6 bases). There are 15 residues in the CDR3. The V and J ends lost 5 bases and 3 bases respectively, with 17 bases between them. Germline CDR1 is SGHVS and CDR2 is FNYEAQ. CDR3 amino acids: CASSSRTGLSYEQYF. For the CDR3, the DNA is TGTGCCAGCAGCAGCCGTACAGGGTTGAGCTACGAGCAGTACTTC.

This clone was observed a few times. Written as DNA, the CDR3 is TGCGCCAGCCGGGACTCGTCTGGGGCCAACGTCCTGACTTTC. This sequence encodes CASRDSSGANVLTF. The rearrangement links TRBV5-1 to TRBJ2-6; possible D gene TRBD2, 6 bases. CDR1 and CDR2 from the germline V gene are SGHRS and YFSETQ. There are 14 residues in the CDR3. V dropped 7 bases and J dropped 1 base, with 9 bases sitting between them.